A selection of T cell receptor beta chains follows, all from one sample in a study of identifying expanded T cells in peripheral blood. TCRdb keeps only in-frame clones here, not all; method: immunoSEQ multiplex PCR. The table lists 95,000 to 100,000 clones, approximately 90% of them singletons. Specimen: blood. Source of these receptors: a person aged 18 to 75 in good health. The CDR3 runs from the conserved cysteine through the conserved F or W. A D gene is named only where the DNA matches it firmly. Clone size is stated in some rows and not others, as once, few, many or a class when expanded.

cdr3_length j_call v_call clone_size d_call cdr3_aa cdr3_nt
15 TRBJ1-5 TRBV6-5 NA NA CASTHAPGAVQPQHF TGTGCCAGCACCCACGCACCAGGGGCCGTCCAGCCCCAGCATTTT
13 TRBJ2-5 TRBV5-1 NA NA CASSPDRSRTQYF TGCGCCAGCAGCCCGGACCGTTCGCGGACCCAGTACTTC
14 TRBJ1-1 TRBV7-9 NA TRBD1 CASSRTGANTEAFF TGTGCCAGCAGCCGCACAGGGGCGAACACTGAAGCTTTCTTT
15 TRBJ2-7 TRBV18 NA NA CASSPGQGFTYEQYF TGTGCCAGCTCACCAGGTCAGGGATTCACCTACGAGCAGTACTTC
12 TRBJ1-1 TRBV14 large NA CASSQERRRAFF TGTGCCAGCAGCCAAGAACGGAGACGAGCTTTCTTT
15 TRBJ2-3 TRBV6-4 few NA CASSDRAGSTDTQYF TGTGCCAGCAGTGACCGGGCGGGCAGCACAGATACGCAGTATTTT
15 TRBJ1-1 TRBV7-2 NA NA CASSLDLSGNTEAFF TGTGCCAGCAGCTTAGACCTTTCTGGGAACACTGAAGCTTTCTTT
14 TRBJ2-5 TRBV18 NA NA CASSPRTLEETQYF TGTGCCAGCTCACCGCGGACCCTCGAGGAGACCCAGTACTTC
13 TRBJ2-7 TRBV2 NA NA CASDRDGAYEQYF TGTGCCAGCGACCGGGACGGAGCCTACGAGCAGTACTTC
12 TRBJ1-4 TRBV2 NA NA CAGGRTDEKLFF TGTGCCGGCGGTAGGACAGATGAAAAACTGTTTTTT
18 TRBJ2-5 TRBV28 NA TRBD2 CASSFPTSANFFRETQYF TGTGCCAGCAGTTTCCCGACTAGCGCGAACTTTTTTAGAGAGACCCAGTACTTC
15 TRBJ2-3 TRBV7-8 NA TRBD1 CASSRNRGLTDTQYF TGTGCCAGCAGCCGTAACAGGGGGCTGACAGATACGCAGTATTTT
16 TRBJ2-5 TRBV5-1 NA TRBD1 CASRFSGTVIEETQYF TGCGCCAGCAGATTCTCCGGGACAGTGATAGAAGAGACCCAGTACTTC
15 TRBJ2-7 TRBV7-9 NA NA CASSLVERGDYEQYF TGTGCCAGCAGCTTAGTTGAAAGGGGGGACTACGAGCAGTACTTC
12 TRBJ2-7 TRBV5-4 NA NA CASSFGQREQYF TGTGCCAGCAGCTTTGGACAGCGCGAGCAGTACTTC
14 TRBJ2-5 TRBV5-4 NA NA CASSSLEGSRAQYF TGTGCCAGCAGCTCCCTAGAAGGGTCCCGCGCCCAGTACTTC
16 TRBJ2-1 TRBV19 NA TRBD1 CASRPLTGATYNEQFF TGTGCCAGTAGACCCCTGACAGGGGCAACCTACAATGAGCAGTTCTTC
14 TRBJ2-7 TRBV9 few NA CASSVEHTDYEQYF TGTGCCAGCAGCGTAGAACACACCGACTACGAGCAGTACTTC
13 TRBJ1-2 TRBV5-6 NA NA CASTSGRGSGYTF TGTGCCAGCACCTCGGGGAGGGGCAGTGGCTACACCTTC
17 TRBJ1-1 TRBV4-3 NA NA CASSQYPAGTKDTEAFF TGCGCCAGCAGCCAGTACCCGGCCGGGACGAAAGACACTGAAGCTTTCTTT
13 TRBJ1-1 TRBV5-4 NA NA CASSKGTDTEAFF TGTGCCAGCAGCAAAGGAACCGACACTGAAGCTTTCTTT
13 TRBJ2-7 TRBV7-2 NA NA CASSQNRGGEQYF TGTGCCAGCAGCCAAAACAGGGGGGGCGAGCAGTACTTC
15 TRBJ2-7 TRBV4-3 once TRBD2 CASSQDASGFYEQYF TGCGCCAGCAGCCAAGACGCTAGCGGTTTCTACGAGCAGTACTTC
14 TRBJ1-2 TRBV7-8 NA NA CASSLYRVMRGYTF TGTGCCAGCAGCTTATATAGGGTGATGCGAGGCTACACCTTC
18 TRBJ2-7 TRBV10-3 NA TRBD1 CAISERSSGGQFRYEQYF TGTGCCATCAGTGAGAGGAGTTCAGGGGGCCAATTCCGATACGAGCAGTACTTC
15 TRBJ2-7 TRBV19 NA NA CASSPWARSSYEQYF TGTGCCAGTAGTCCGTGGGCCAGGTCCTCCTACGAGCAGTACTTC
14 TRBJ2-7 TRBV4-3 NA NA CASSQDWSVYEQYF TGCGCCAGCAGCCAAGATTGGTCGGTCTACGAGCAGTACTTC